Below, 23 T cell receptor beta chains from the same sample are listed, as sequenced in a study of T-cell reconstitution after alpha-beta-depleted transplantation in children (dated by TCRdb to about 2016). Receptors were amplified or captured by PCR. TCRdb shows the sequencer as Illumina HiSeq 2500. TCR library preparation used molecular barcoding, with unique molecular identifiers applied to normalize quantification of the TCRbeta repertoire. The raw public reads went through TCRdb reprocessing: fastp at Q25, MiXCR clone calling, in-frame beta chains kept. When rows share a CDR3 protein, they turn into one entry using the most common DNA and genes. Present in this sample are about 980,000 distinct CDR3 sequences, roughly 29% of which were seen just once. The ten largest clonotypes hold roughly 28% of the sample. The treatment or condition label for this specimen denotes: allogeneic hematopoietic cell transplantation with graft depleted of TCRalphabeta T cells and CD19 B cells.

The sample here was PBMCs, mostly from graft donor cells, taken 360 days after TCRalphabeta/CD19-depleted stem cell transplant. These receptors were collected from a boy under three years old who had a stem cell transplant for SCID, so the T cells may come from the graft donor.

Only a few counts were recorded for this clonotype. The DNA of the CDR3 is TGTGCCAGCAGTGCTGGGACTAGCGGGGCTTATGAGCAGTTCTTC. The encoded protein is CASSAGTSGAYEQFF. The genes are TRBV25-1 and TRBJ2-1, with TRBD2 identical over 13 bases. The CDR3 has 15 residues. Trimming removed 4 bases from V and 8 bases from J; junction bases left unmatched: 5. CDR1 and CDR2 from the germline V gene are MGHDK and SYGVNS. Supplemented by reference TRBV25-1 and TRBJ2-1, the full variable domain reads EADIYQTPRYLVIGTGKKITLECSQTMGHDKMYWYQQDPGMELHLIHYSYGVNSTEKGDLSSESTVSRIRTEHFPLTLESARPSHTSQYLCASSAGTSGAYEQFFGPGTRLTVL.

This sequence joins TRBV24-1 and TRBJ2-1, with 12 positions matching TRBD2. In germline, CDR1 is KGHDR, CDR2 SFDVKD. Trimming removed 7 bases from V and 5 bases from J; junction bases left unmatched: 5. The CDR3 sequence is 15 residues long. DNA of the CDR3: TGTGCCACCAGACCTAGCGGGGGGGCCAACAATGAGCAGTTCTTC. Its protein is CATRPSGGANNEQFF.

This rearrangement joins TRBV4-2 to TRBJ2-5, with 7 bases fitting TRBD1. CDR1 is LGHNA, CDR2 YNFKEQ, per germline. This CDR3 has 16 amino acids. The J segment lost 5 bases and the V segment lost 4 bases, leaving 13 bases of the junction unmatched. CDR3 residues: CASSRDRQGSHETQYF. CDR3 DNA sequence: TGTGCCAGCAGCCGGGATAGACAGGGCTCTCACGAGACCCAGTACTTC.

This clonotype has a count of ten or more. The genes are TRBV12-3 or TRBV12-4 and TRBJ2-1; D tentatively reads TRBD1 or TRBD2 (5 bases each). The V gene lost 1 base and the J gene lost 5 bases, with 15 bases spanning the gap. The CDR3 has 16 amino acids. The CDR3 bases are TGTGCCAGCAGTTTAGGCCTAAGAAGGGGACACAATGAGCAGTTCTTC. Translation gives CASSLGLRRGHNEQFF.

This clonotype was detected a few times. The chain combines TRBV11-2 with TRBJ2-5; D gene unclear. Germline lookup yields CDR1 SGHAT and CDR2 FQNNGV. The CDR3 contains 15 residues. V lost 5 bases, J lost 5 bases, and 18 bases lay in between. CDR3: CASSPLRLGRETQYF. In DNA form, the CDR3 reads TGTGCCAGCAGCCCCCTAAGGTTGGGTCGCGAGACCCAGTACTTC.

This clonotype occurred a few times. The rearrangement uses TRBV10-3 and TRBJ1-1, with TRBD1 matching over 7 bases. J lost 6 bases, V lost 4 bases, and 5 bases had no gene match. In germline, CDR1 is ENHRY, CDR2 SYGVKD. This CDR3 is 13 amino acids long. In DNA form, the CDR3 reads TGTGCCATCAGTGGACAGGGAGGGGCTGAAGCTTTCTTT. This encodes CAISGQGGAEAFF.

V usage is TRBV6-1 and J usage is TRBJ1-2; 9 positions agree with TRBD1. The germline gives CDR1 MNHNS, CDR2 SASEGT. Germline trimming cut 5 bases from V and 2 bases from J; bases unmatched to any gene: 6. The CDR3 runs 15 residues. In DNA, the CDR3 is TGTGCCAGCAGTCTGGGGACAGGGAAGAACTATGGCTACACCTTC. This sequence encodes CASSLGTGKNYGYTF.

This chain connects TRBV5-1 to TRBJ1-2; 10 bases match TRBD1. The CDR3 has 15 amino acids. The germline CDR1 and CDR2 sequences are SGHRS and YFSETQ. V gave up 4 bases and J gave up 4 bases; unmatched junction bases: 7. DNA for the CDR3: TGCGCCAGCAGCCCCTGGGACAGGGGTCCCTATGGCTACACCTTC. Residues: CASSPWDRGPYGYTF. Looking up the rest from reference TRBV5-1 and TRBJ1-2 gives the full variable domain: KAGVTQTPRYLIKTRGQQVTLSCSPISGHRSVSWYQQTPGQGLQFLFEYFSETQRNKGNFPGRFSGRQFSNSRSEMNVSTLELGDSALYLCASSPWDRGPYGYTFGSGTRLTVV.

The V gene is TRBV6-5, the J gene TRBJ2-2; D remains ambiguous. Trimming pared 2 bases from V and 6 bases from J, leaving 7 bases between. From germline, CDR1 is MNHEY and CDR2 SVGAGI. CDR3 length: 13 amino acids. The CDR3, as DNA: TGTGCCAGCAGTTACGGGTTCCCCGGGGAGCTGTTTTTT. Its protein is CASSYGFPGELFF.

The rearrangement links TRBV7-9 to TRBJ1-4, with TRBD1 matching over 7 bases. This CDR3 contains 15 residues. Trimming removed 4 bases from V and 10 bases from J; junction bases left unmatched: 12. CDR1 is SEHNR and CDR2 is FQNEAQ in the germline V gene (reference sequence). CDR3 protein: CASSSVRDSLGKLFF. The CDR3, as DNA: TGTGCCAGCAGCTCCGTTCGGGACAGCCTGGGAAAACTGTTTTTT.

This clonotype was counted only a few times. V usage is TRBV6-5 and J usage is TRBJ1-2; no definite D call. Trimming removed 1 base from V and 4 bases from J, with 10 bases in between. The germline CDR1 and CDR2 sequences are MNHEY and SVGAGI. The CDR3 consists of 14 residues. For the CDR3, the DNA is TGTGCCAGCAGTTACTTTGGAGCCTCCTATGGCTACACCTTC. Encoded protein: CASSYFGASYGYTF.

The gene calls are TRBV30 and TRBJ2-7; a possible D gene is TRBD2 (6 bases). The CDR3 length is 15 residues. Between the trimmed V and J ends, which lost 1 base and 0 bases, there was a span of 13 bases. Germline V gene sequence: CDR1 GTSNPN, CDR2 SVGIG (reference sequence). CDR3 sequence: CAWSGGDQSSYEQYF. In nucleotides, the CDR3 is TGTGCCTGGAGTGGGGGGGACCAGAGCTCCTACGAGCAGTACTTC.

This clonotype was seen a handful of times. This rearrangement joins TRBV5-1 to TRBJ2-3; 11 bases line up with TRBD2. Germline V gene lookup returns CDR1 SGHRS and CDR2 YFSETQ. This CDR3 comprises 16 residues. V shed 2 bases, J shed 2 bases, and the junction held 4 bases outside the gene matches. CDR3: CASSLLAGVPTDTQYF. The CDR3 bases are TGCGCCAGCAGCTTACTAGCGGGGGTCCCCACAGATACGCAGTATTTT. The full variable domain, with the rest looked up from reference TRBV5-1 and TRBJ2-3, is KAGVTQTPRYLIKTRGQQVTLSCSPISGHRSVSWYQQTPGQGLQFLFEYFSETQRNKGNFPGRFSGRQFSNSRSEMNVSTLELGDSALYLCASSLLAGVPTDTQYFGPGTRLTVL.

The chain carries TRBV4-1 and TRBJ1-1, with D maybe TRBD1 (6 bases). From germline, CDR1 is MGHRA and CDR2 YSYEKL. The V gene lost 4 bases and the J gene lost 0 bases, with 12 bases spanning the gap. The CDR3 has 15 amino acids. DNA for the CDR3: TGCGCCAGCAGCCCCCCACAGGGTATGAACACTGAAGCTTTCTTT. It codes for CASSPPQGMNTEAFF.

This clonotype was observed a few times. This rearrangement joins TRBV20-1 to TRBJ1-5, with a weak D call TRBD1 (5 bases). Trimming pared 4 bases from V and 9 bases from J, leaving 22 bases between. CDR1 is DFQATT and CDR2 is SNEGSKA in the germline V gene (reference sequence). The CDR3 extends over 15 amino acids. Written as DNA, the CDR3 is TGCAGTGCTAAGGTGGAGTGGGACGGGAGATGGCCCCAGCATTTT. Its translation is CSAKVEWDGRWPQHF.

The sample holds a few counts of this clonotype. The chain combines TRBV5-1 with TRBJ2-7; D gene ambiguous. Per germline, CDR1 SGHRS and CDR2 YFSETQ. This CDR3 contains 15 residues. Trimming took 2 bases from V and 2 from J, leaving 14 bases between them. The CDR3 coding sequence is TGCGCCAGCAGCTTAGACCGAACCCCTCCCTACGAGCAGTACTTC. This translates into CASSLDRTPPYEQYF.

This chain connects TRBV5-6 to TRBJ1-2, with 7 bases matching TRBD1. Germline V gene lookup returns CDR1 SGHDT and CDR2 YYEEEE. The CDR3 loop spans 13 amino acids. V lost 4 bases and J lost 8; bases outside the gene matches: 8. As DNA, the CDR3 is TGTGCCAGCAGCCTGAGGACAGGTCGGGGCTACACCTTC. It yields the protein CASSLRTGRGYTF.

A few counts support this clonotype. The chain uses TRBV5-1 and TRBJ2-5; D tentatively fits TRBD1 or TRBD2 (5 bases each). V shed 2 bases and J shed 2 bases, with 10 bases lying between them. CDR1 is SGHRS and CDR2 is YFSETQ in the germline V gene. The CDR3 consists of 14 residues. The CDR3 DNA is TGCGCCAGCAGCTTCGGGGCCCAACAAGAGACCCAGTACTTC. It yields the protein CASSFGAQQETQYF.

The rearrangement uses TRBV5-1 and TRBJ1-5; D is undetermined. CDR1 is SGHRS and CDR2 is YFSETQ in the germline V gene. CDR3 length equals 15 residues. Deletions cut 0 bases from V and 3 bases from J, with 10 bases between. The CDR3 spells CASSLGLLPNQPQHF. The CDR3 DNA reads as TGCGCCAGCAGCTTGGGACTCCTCCCCAATCAGCCCCAGCATTTT.

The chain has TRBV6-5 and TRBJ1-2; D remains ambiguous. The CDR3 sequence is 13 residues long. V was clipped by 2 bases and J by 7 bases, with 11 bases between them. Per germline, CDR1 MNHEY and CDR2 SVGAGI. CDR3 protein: CASSYPGSGGYTF. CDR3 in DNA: TGTGCCAGCAGTTACCCCGGGTCCGGTGGCTACACCTTC.

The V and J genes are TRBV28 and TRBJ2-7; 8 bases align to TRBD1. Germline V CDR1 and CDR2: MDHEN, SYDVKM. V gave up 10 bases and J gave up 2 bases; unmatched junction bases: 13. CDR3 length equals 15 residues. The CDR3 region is CATSGRDRRAYEQYF. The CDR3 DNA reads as TGTGCCACCTCGGGACGGGACAGGCGTGCCTACGAGCAGTACTTC. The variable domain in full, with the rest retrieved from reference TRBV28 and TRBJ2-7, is DVKVTQSSRYLVKRTGEKVFLECVQDMDHENMFWYRQDPGLGLRLIYFSYDVKMKEKGDIPEGYSVSREKKERFSLILESASTNQTSMYLCATSGRDRRAYEQYFGPGTRLTVT.

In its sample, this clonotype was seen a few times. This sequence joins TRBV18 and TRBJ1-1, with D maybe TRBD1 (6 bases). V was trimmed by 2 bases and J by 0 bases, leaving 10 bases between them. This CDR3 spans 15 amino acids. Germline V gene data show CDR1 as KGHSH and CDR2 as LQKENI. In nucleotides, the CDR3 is TGTGCCAGCTCACCAGCGAGACAGGTGAACACTGAAGCTTTCTTT. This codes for CASSPARQVNTEAFF.

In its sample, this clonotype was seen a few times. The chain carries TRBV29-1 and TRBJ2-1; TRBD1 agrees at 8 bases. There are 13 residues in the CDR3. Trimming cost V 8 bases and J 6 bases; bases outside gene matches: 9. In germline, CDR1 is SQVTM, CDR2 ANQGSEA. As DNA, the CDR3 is TGCAGCTTTGCGACAGGGGACACCAATGAGCAGTTCTTC. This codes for CSFATGDTNEQFF.